Sequencing of this TCR beta chain was carried out in a study of OX40 agonist ivuxolimab in advanced cancers. Trimming shortened V by 4 bases and J by 4 bases, and 8 bases separated the two germline ends. The germline CDR1 and CDR2 sequences are SNHLY and FYNNEI. This CDR3 has 12 residues. Details on this clone: The antigen remains unidentified.

The study's findings and limits: In the 0.1 to 3.0 mg/kg range, CD4+ and CD8+ blood T cells had expanded clonally by week 6.

The method was immunoSEQ multiplex PCR; TCRdb's version includes in-frame clones alone and lacks a portion of them. The sample comprises around 40,000 clones, 65% to 90% of which are singletons, and about 2% rests with the top ten. The sequence came from an adult with an advanced solid tumor such as melanoma, head and neck, liver or kidney cancer. This chain uses TRBV2 with TRBJ2-7; no clear D. Here the sequenced sample was CD4+ or CD8+ T cells sorted from blood, taken in a trial of the OX40 agonist ivuxolimab. CDR3 nucleotide sequence: TGTGCCAGCAGTGCCCTGTTTTACGAGCAGTACTTC. It specifies CASSALFYEQYF.